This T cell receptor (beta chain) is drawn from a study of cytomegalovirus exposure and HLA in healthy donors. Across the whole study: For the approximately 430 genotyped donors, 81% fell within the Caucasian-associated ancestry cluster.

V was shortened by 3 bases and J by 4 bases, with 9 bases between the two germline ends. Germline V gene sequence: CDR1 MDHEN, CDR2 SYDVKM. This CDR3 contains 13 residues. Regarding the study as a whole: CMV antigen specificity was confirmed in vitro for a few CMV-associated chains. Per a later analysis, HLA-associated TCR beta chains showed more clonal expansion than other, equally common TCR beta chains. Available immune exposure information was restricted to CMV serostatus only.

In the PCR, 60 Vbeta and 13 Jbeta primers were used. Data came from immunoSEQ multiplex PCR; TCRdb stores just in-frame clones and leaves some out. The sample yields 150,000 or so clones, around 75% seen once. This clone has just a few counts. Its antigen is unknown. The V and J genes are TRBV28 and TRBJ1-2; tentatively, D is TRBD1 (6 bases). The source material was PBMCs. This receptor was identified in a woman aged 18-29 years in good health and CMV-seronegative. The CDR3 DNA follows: TGTGCCAGCAGTTTTCAGGGGAGCTATGGCTACACCTTC. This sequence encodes CASSFQGSYGYTF.